This TCR beta chain emerged from a study of tumor-infiltrating lymphocytes in localized non-small cell lung cancer. Across the whole study: Patients included smokers and never-smokers with various histologies, some sampled after neoadjuvant chemotherapy.

CDR1 is SEHNR, CDR2 FQNEAQ, per germline (reference sequence). After removal of 1 base from V and 6 bases from J, the junction contained 6 bases not matched to a gene. This CDR3 contains 15 residues. Clones were read by immunoSEQ multiplex PCR, and TCRdb kept only the in-frame ones, dropping some. Among about 10,000 clones listed, around four fifths were seen once. The clonotype originates from a human donor with non-small cell lung cancer. This rearrangement joins TRBV7-9 to TRBJ2-1; 7 nucleotides agree with TRBD2. Material for sequencing was uninvolved lung tissue not adjacent to the tumor. CDR3 in DNA: TGTGCCAGCAGCTTAGGGGGGAGGGCCTCCAATGAGCAGTTCTTC. It codes for CASSLGGRASNEQFF. The full variable domain, with the rest looked up from reference TRBV7-9 and TRBJ2-1, is DTGVSQNPRHKITKRGQNVTFRCDPISEHNRLYWYRQTLGQGPEFLTYFQNEAQLEKSRLLSDRFSAERPKGSFSTLEIQRTEQGDSAMYLCASSLGGRASNEQFFGPGTRLTVL.